These 10 T cell receptor beta chains came from one sample sequenced in a study of early T cells in non-severe SARS-CoV-2 infection. TCRdb re-derived calls from the 5' RACE reads in MiXCR, one entry per CDR3 protein. The table has about 120,000 distinct CDR3 sequences, around 13% seen once; the top ten hold about 4%. The source was whole blood, collected at baseline. Receptors originate from an adult who was a healthcare worker with PCR-confirmed SARS-CoV-2 infection or an uninfected control (not recorded which).

V usage is TRBV4-1 and J usage is TRBJ1-5; possible D gene TRBD1, 5 bases. V lost 0 bases to trimming and J lost 8 bases, with 11 bases between them. The CDR3 is 14 amino acids. Looked up from germline, CDR1 is MGHRA and CDR2 is YSYEKL. The CDR3 loop is CASSQDWGAEPQHF. CDR3 sequence (DNA): TGCGCCAGCAGCCAAGATTGGGGCGCAGAGCCCCAGCATTTT.

This clonotype was counted between two and nine times. This sequence joins TRBV7-9 and TRBJ2-7, with TRBD2 identical over 9 bases. There are 14 residues in the CDR3. Germline CDR1 SEHNR, CDR2 FQNEAQ (reference sequence). V lost 7 bases to trimming and J lost 3 bases; unmatched junction nucleotides: 7. The CDR3 here is CASTAQTSGYEQYF. For the CDR3, the DNA is TGTGCCAGCACCGCCCAGACTAGCGGCTACGAGCAGTACTTC.

The V call is TRBV18, the J call TRBJ2-3; 9 nucleotides line up with TRBD1. V lost 3 bases and J lost 2; bases outside the gene matches: 3. There are 15 residues in the CDR3. The germline V gene has CDR1 KGHSH and CDR2 LQKENI. The CDR3 reads CASSPGQGTTDTQYF. In DNA, the CDR3 is TGTGCCAGCTCACCGGGACAGGGAACCACAGATACGCAGTATTTT. Together with reference TRBV18 and TRBJ2-3, the CDR3 gives the full variable domain: NAGVMQNPRHLVRRRGQEARLRCSPMKGHSHVYWYRQLPEEGLKFMVYLQKENIIDESGMPKERFSAEFPKEGPSILRIQQVVRGDSAAYFCASSPGQGTTDTQYFGPGTRLTVL.

This clonotype has more than one count but fewer than ten. The chain couples TRBV28 to TRBJ2-2, with TRBD2 matching 8 bases. Germline CDR1 and CDR2: MDHEN and SYDVKM. J gave up 3 bases and V 5 bases, and 2 bases lay outside the gene matches. The CDR3 is 14 amino acids. In nucleotides, the CDR3 is TGTGCCAGCAGTACTAGCGGACACACCGGGGAGCTGTTTTTT. Translated: CASSTSGHTGELFF. Combining the CDR3 with reference TRBV28 and TRBJ2-2 gives the whole variable domain DVKVTQSSRYLVKRTGEKVFLECVQDMDHENMFWYRQDPGLGLRLIYFSYDVKMKEKGDIPEGYSVSREKKERFSLILESASTNQTSMYLCASSTSGHTGELFFGEGSRLTVL.

The chain's CDR3 is CSASDGSTRERQFF. In nucleotides, the CDR3 is TGCAGTGCTAGTGATGGGAGCACACGGGAGCGGCAGTTCTTC. The chain uses TRBV20-1 and TRBJ2-1, with TRBD2 as a possible D gene (6 bases). Germline V gene lookup returns CDR1 DFQATT and CDR2 SNEGSKA (reference sequence). V lost 3 bases and J 12 bases, leaving 21 bases between the germline ends. CDR3 size: 14 residues.

The chain has TRBV6-1 and TRBJ2-3; 9 positions match TRBD2. This CDR3 contains 15 residues. The junction had 8 bases not matched to a gene; V was cut back by 6 bases and J by 4 bases. The germline V gene encodes CDR1 MNHNS and CDR2 SASEGT. Written as DNA, the CDR3 is TGTGCCAGCAGCCGTAGCGGGAGAGGGCCAGATACGCAGTATTTT. Amino acid sequence: CASSRSGRGPDTQYF.

The chain combines TRBV4-1 with TRBJ1-4; D is possibly TRBD1 (5 bases). This CDR3 comprises 13 residues. Germline V gene lookup returns CDR1 MGHRA and CDR2 YSYEKL. Trimming shortened V by 3 bases and J by 11 bases, and 13 bases separated the two germline ends. The CDR3 loop is CASSQPTGGKLFF. DNA of the CDR3: TGCGCCAGCAGCCAGCCTACCGGGGGGAAACTGTTTTTT.

This clonotype appeared many times. V gene TRBV7-8 combines with J gene TRBJ2-5; D gene uncertain. The CDR3 sequence is 16 residues long. The germline V and J ends were trimmed by 6 bases and 5 bases, with 22 bases remaining between them. Germline CDR1 is SGHVS and CDR2 is FQNEAQ. CDR3 sequence: CASSRNTYSSGETQYF. CDR3 coding DNA: TGTGCCAGCAGTAGAAACACGTATTCCTCTGGTGAGACCCAGTACTTC.

The chain recombines TRBV21-1 with TRBJ2-3. TRBV21-1 has pseudogene status. The CDR3 has 13 amino acids. CDR3 DNA sequence: TGTGCCAGCAGCAATTCGTACCGAGATACGCAGTATTTT. Protein product: CASSNSYRDTQYF.

This clonotype was found a few times. This chain uses TRBV10-3 with TRBJ2-7, with TRBD2 matching 9 bases. V lost 4 bases, J lost 1 base, and 2 bases stayed unmatched. CDR3 length: 14 amino acids. CDR1 and CDR2 from the germline V gene are ENHRY and SYGVKD. CDR3 region: CAISGTSESYEQYF. DNA for the CDR3: TGTGCCATCAGTGGGACTAGCGAGTCCTACGAGCAGTACTTC.